Here is one T cell receptor beta chain with its context. This clonotype has a handful of counts. This receptor's antigen is unknown. Per-base qualities were not stored, and no clone one base away is much larger. The data were taken from a study (dated by TCRdb to 2014 to 2015). Regarding the complete study: The study examined whether tumor-infiltrating Tregs in breast cancer are drawn from blood Tregs or arise in situ by conversion from other CD4+ T cell subsets. Here is what the overall study found, with its caveats: The TCR gene usage of tumor memory CD4+ T cells clustered together with blood and lymph node memory CD4+ cells and with lymph node naive CD4+ cells. The greatest overlap of tumor-infiltrating Treg TCR alpha and beta sequences was observed with tumor naive CD4+ T cells, followed by blood naive CD4+ T cells. The validation in the larger cohort was limited to a single TCR beta V-J rearrangement instead of whole repertoires.

Amplification of full-length TCR variable regions was done by 5' RACE PCR using constant-region reverse primers, and this step was followed by semi-nested PCR with Nested Universal Primer A. The ReliaPrep RNA Cell Miniprep System was used to extract total RNA, which was then reverse transcribed into 5'RACE-ready cDNA with the SMARTer RACE 5'/3' Kit. Multiplex adaptors were used to barcode full-length TCR alpha and beta libraries, and the barcoded libraries were sequenced on an Illumina MiSeq. As for how the authors treated the data: For each of nine subset-tissue groups, sequencing data from the five patients were pooled, and the groups were then compared using unsupervised clustering of TCR gene usage. The Morisita-Horn index, with shared sequences weighted by their contribution to each repertoire, was used to calculate repertoire similarity. The public reads were quality trimmed at Q25 with fastp and then assembled into clones with MiXCR by TCRdb, keeping productive beta chains. Entries are consolidated by CDR3 protein sequence, retaining the most common genes and DNA. In this record, the V and J calls reflect TCRdb's handling and not the investigators' own analysis. This sample holds about 55,000 distinct CDR3 sequences; about a sixth were observed only once. Of the sample, under 3% is held by the ten largest clones.

From its cysteine to its phenylalanine, the CDR3 spans 15 amino acids. The CDR3 DNA has 45 bases and is translated from base 1. Ends trimmed: V by 3 bases, J by 8 bases; bases unmatched to a gene: 10. Per the germline V gene, MDHEN is the CDR1 and SYDVKM is the CDR2. The Miltenyi Naive CD4+ T Cell Isolation kit was used to purify naive CD4+ T cells, and CD25 microbeads were used to remove Tregs. Tregs, naive and memory CD4+ T cells from tumor, blood and ipsilateral draining lymph nodes of about 5 breast cancer patients underwent full-length TCR alpha and beta sequencing. Ficoll density gradient centrifugation was used to isolate mononuclear cells from either lymph nodes or 45 to 65 ml of peripheral blood. Sorted cell populations were confirmed by FACS to exceed 90% purity.

The V and J segments used are TRBV28 and TRBJ2-1; 7 bases in the middle match TRBD2. The sample taken for sequencing was naive CD4+ T cells sorted from blood. This specimen's cell subset or site label, per the study, means: naive CD4+ T cells, CD4+CD45RA+CD25-. The TCR sequence derives from a female donor with breast cancer. The DNA is as follows: TGTGCCAGCAGTTTGGGAGGGACTGCACTCCATGAGCAGTTCTTC. Its product reads: CASSLGGTALHEQFF.